A selection of T cell receptor beta chains follows, all from one sample in a study. TCRdb itself ran the RT-PCR reads through MiXCR, one entry per CDR3 protein. The sample has almost 700,000 distinct CDR3 sequences; 12% to 15% are singletons. The sample was memory CD4+ T cells from blood. The origin of the receptors is a female donor in good health, serving as a healthy control. CDR3s include the opening cysteine and the closing phenylalanine or tryptophan. The D gene is left open where the match is weak. A clone size is listed for some rows: how often the clone was seen (once, few, many), or a class if it is expanded.

size	J	V	D	CDR3	DNA
many	TRBJ2-1	TRBV10-3	TRBD2	CASKPSAGANNEQFF	TGTGCCAGCAAGCCGTCGGCGGGAGCTAACAATGAGCAGTTCTTC
few	TRBJ1-2	TRBV27	-	CASSFSGREKHGYTF	TGTGCCAGCAGTTTCTCGGGCAGGGAAAAGCATGGCTACACCTTC
-	TRBJ2-5	TRBV9	TRBD1	CASSSRTGVGTQYF	TGTGCCAGCAGCTCCCGGACAGGGGTGGGGACCCAGTACTTC
-	TRBJ1-1	TRBV19	-	CASSTRYTEAFF	TGTGCCAGTAGTACTCGTTACACTGAAGCTTTCTTT
many	TRBJ1-1	TRBV7-2	-	CASSPGLTEAFF	TGTGCCAGCAGCCCCGGTCTAACTGAAGCTTTCTTT
many	TRBJ2-7	TRBV27	-	CASSSKPTDSYEQYF	TGTGCCAGCAGCTCGAAACCTACAGACTCCTACGAGCAGTACTTC
many	TRBJ1-1	TRBV18	TRBD1	CASSPNGGGPEAFF	TGTGCCAGCTCACCTAACGGAGGGGGCCCTGAAGCTTTCTTT
-	TRBJ1-2	TRBV2	-	CASSQSGLSNYGYTF	TGTGCCAGCAGCCAATCCGGACTGTCTAACTATGGCTACACCTTC
few	TRBJ2-3	TRBV20-1	-	CSELPNTDTQYF	TGCAGTGAACTTCCCAACACAGATACGCAGTATTTT
few	TRBJ2-1	TRBV5-1	-	CASSLQGRVDEQFF	TGCGCCAGCAGCTTACAGGGTCGAGTTGATGAGCAGTTCTTC
few	TRBJ1-4	TRBV4-3	TRBD1	CASSQDKGAGGNEKLFF	TGCGCCAGCAGCCAAGATAAGGGCGCAGGGGGTAATGAAAAACTGTTTTTT